Described below is a single T cell receptor beta chain sequence and its context. As yet, its antigen is unknown. Profiled with immunoSEQ multiplex PCR; TCRdb holds only in-frame clones, not every one. The profile shows approximately 720,000 clones, 92% of them singletons. Positively selected for CCR7, the CD45RO-negative cells used as naive CD8 cells excluded terminally differentiated effector memory CD45RA+ cells. The data were taken from a study of shared clonotypes between healthy human individuals. Study-wide results and caveats: It was only blood that was sampled, and tissue repertoires likely differ. Depth was large, yet rarefaction showed that sorted-subset sequencing was incomplete. Naive subsets generally had larger estimated richness than memory subsets.

The CDR3 loop spans 14 amino acids. CDR1 is SEHNR, CDR2 FQNEAQ, per germline (reference sequence). V was clipped by 5 bases and J by 0 bases, with 8 bases between them. Source material: naive CD8+ T cells sorted from blood. The chain recombines TRBV7-9 with TRBJ1-5; no firm D call. The clonotype originates from a man aged 25 to 40 in good health. CDR3 coding DNA: TGTGCCAGCAGCCCCTCAAATAGCAATCAGCCCCAGCATTTT. Its translation: CASSPSNSNQPQHF.